This record looks at one TCR beta chain sequence and its context. Produced via immunoSEQ multiplex PCR; TCRdb's table is partial and in-frame only. The top ten hold about 0.45% of the sample, which has approximately 1,500,000 clones, around 98% seen once. Germline assignment: CDR1 SGHTA and CDR2 FQGTGA. The junction had 1 base not matched to a gene; V was cut back by 1 base and J by 3 bases. The CDR3 runs 14 residues. This sample was taken from a study of shared clonotypes between healthy human individuals. The receptor was isolated from a man aged 30-40 years in good health. The rearrangement joins TRBV7-3 to TRBJ1-1; 8 nucleotides agree with TRBD1. Sequencing used naive CD4+ T cells sorted from blood. Subset of the sample: CD45RA+ positively selected. The CDR3 coding sequence is TGTGCCAGCAGCTTAAAGGGACAGGACACTGAAGCTTTCTTT. Encoded protein: CASSLKGQDTEAFF.